This TCR beta chain was profiled in a study of T cells in Graves' hyperthyroidism and ophthalmopathy. General study points: Most thyroid clonotypes expanded above 0.001 appeared in blood too.

There were TCR beta CDR3 regions amplified from RNA transcripts. The TCR CDR3 first-round RT-PCR relied on the HTBI primer set. One entry per CDR3 protein, called by TCRdb with MiXCR from the multiplex PCR reads. The sample records 500,000 to 600,000 distinct CDR3 sequences, roughly a sixth being singletons. This clonotype appeared many times. Its antigen is undetermined. The study excluded patients with uncontrolled infection, other autoimmune disease, pregnancy or lactation. Sequencing was performed on blood. The sequence derives from a woman younger than 35 with Graves' hyperthyroidism.

The CDR3 reads CASSFVAGGPNEQFF. The CDR3 coding sequence is TGTGCCAGCAGCTTCGTCGCGGGGGGTCCCAATGAGCAGTTCTTC. J is TRBJ2-1 and V is TRBV7-2; TRBD2 aligns across 8 bases. The CDR3 is 15 amino acids. Germline V gene data show CDR1 as SGHTA and CDR2 as FQGNSA. J was trimmed by 6 bases and V by 3 bases; bases with no gene match: 7.